The rows below give T cell receptor beta chains drawn from one sample of a study of cytomegalovirus exposure and HLA in healthy donors. Produced via immunoSEQ multiplex PCR; TCRdb's table is partial and in-frame only. The sample holds about 160,000 clones; around four fifths are singletons and the top ten take about 2%. Input material: PBMCs. Receptors were obtained from a female donor in good health and CMV-seronegative. The CDR3 runs from the conserved cysteine through the conserved F or W. A D gene is named only where the DNA matches it firmly. Only part of the rows carry a size: once, few, many, or a class if the clone is expanded.

j_call d_call v_call clone_size cdr3_nt cdr3_aa
TRBJ2-3 TRBD2 TRBV6-4 . TGTGCCAGCAGTGAGCTAGCGGGGGGGGATACGCAGTATTTT CASSELAGGDTQYF
TRBJ1-2 . TRBV30 . TGTGCCTGGAAGGCAGGGCAGGGCTATGGCTACACCTTC CAWKAGQGYGYTF
TRBJ2-1 TRBD2 TRBV7-2 . TGTGCCAGCAGCTCCCCCCGAACTAGCGGCTTCAATGAGCAGTTCTTC CASSSPRTSGFNEQFF
TRBJ1-6 TRBD1 TRBV5-6 few TGTGCCAGCAGCCGGGCCAGGGACAGCTCGAGCTCCTATAATTCACCCCTCCACTTT CASSRARDSSSSYNSPLHF
TRBJ1-1 TRBD1 TRBV4-2 . TGTGCCAGCAGCCCAACCCAGGGGGCGGTCGACTCAGTCATGAACACTGAAGCTTTCTTT CASSPTQGAVDSVMNTEAFF
TRBJ1-2 TRBD1 TRBV19 once TGTGCCAGTAGTAACACAGGGGACTATGGCTACACCTTC CASSNTGDYGYTF
TRBJ2-2 TRBD1 TRBV5-1 . TGCGCCAGCAGCTTGGGACAGGGAACCGGGGAGCTGTTTTTT CASSLGQGTGELFF
TRBJ1-3 TRBD1 TRBV11-2 . TGTGCCAGCAGCTCCGACAGGGGGCCTGGAAACACCATATATTTT CASSSDRGPGNTIYF
TRBJ2-3 TRBD1 TRBV7-6 . TGTGCCAGCAGCCTCTACCCGACAGGGGGAATTAGAGATACGCAGTATTTT CASSLYPTGGIRDTQYF
TRBJ2-7 . TRBV10-2 few TGCGCCAGCAGTGGTCGAGGAGGGGGCTCCGAGCAGTACTTC CASSGRGGGSEQYF
TRBJ2-3 . TRBV7-6 . TGTGCCAGCAGCTTAGGACGGCGGGGCGGCGATACGCAGTATTTT CASSLGRRGGDTQYF
TRBJ1-5 TRBD1 TRBV4-1 . TGCGCCAGCAGCCTACGGACAGGGGCAGATAGCAATCAGCCCCAGCATTTT CASSLRTGADSNQPQHF